This entry is about one TCR beta chain. The germline gives CDR1 SEHNR, CDR2 FQNEAQ (reference sequence). V gave up 5 bases and J gave up 7 bases, with 20 bases separating them. This CDR3 is 15 amino acids long. This sample stems from a study of blood T cell repertoires in COVID-19. As for the study in general: Samples came from the United States, Italy and Spain, spanning acute and convalescent COVID-19. Sample material is recorded as cDNA or gDNA derived from T cells, B-cell-depleted T cells, or PBMCs.

Only in-frame clones appear in the TCRdb table, and some are missing; sequencing was by immunoSEQ multiplex PCR. The sample includes 350,000 to 450,000 clones, 89% of them seen just once. The sample taken for sequencing was peripheral blood. This chain joins TRBV7-9 and TRBJ1-1; D perhaps matches TRBD1 (5 bases). The sequence derives from a man aged 40-55 years with acute or convalescent COVID-19. CDR3 amino acids: CASSTRSLLGDEAFF. The CDR3 nucleotides read TGTGCCAGCAGCACGAGGTCCCTCCTAGGGGATGAAGCTTTCTTT. Using reference TRBV7-9 and TRBJ1-1 for the parts outside the CDR3, the full variable domain is DTGVSQNPRHKITKRGQNVTFRCDPISEHNRLYWYRQTLGQGPEFLTYFQNEAQLEKSRLLSDRFSAERPKGSFSTLEIQRTEQGDSAMYLCASSTRSLLGDEAFFGQGTRLTVV.